This T cell receptor (beta chain) came from a study of OX40 agonist ivuxolimab in advanced cancers. Regarding the research as a whole: Ivuxolimab was a fully human IgG2 agonistic monoclonal antibody targeting the costimulatory receptor OX40 (CD134). Of the roughly 50 dose-escalation patients, hepatocellular carcinoma was present in approximately 20, melanoma in around 15, renal cell carcinoma in 9 and head and neck cancer in 9. Patients were allowed to have had prior anti-PD-1, anti-PD-L1 or anti-CTLA-4 therapy, and 40% to 45% of the dose-escalation patients had been treated with checkpoint inhibitors. The paper reports the monotherapy dose-escalation portion (N of about 54 patients) of the phase I ivuxolimab trial. Peripheral TCRbeta sequencing aimed to test whether ivuxolimab altered TCR sequence diversity and caused clonal T-cell expansion. Partial responses occurred in three dose-escalation patients: two with cutaneous melanoma and one with hepatocellular carcinoma. Intravenous ivuxolimab was administered to patients every 2 weeks at six dose levels: 0.01, 0.1, 0.3, 1.5, 3 and 10 mg/kg. The dose-escalation cohort was about 86% male with a mean age of approximately 60 years, ranging from about 23 to 85.

What the authors observed across the whole study: Antigen specificity was not determined for the clonally expanded peripheral T cells. In the 0.1-3.0 mg/kg groups, partial responders had among the lowest normalized peripheral clonal expansion, particularly in CD8+ T cells. Low levels of normalized T-cell clonal expansion were also shown by some nonresponding patients. After ivuxolimab, expanded clones were on average more numerous among CD8+ T cells than among CD4+ T cells. Clonal expansion of both CD4+ and CD8+ blood T cells was observed from baseline to week 6 at doses 0.1 to 3.0 mg/kg.

With respect to this clone: Its target antigen remains unknown. Per-base quality was not reported, and no clone a single base away is much larger than it.

The trial excluded patients who had a history of autoimmune disease or were on systemic immunosuppression. Peripheral blood for TCR sequencing was collected from all dose cohorts at baseline, on cycle 4 day 1, and on cycle 7 day 1. Samples came from an open-label, multicenter, first-in-human phase I dose-escalation trial of ivuxolimab. Adults with locally advanced or metastatic head and neck squamous cell, hepatocellular, melanoma or renal cell carcinoma were enrolled in the trial. CD4+ and CD8+ T cells were sorted separately from peripheral blood before TCR sequencing. The CDR3 runs 15 residues from the cysteine to the phenylalanine. This entry keeps only the CDR3 DNA: 45 bases, framed from base 1. Genomic DNA was isolated from the sorted cells so that the TCRbeta CDR3 region could be sequenced. The immunoSEQ Assay was used for sequencing of TCRbeta CDR3 regions. TCRdb limited this immuneACCESS table to in-frame rearrangements with V and J called. A share of clones is missing; checked studies link under half to unresolved V genes, and the rest is unexplained. Within this sample are around 98,000 clones, with around 88% of them counted one time only. In total, the top ten clones hold around 0.52% of the sample.

Sequencing used CD4+ or CD8+ T cells sorted from blood, obtained in a trial of the OX40 agonist ivuxolimab. Recombination joined TRBV21-1 with TRBJ1-5; no DNA check was done on the table's D call, TRBD1. TRBV21-1 corresponds to a pseudogene. This receptor was obtained from an adult with an advanced solid tumor such as melanoma, head and neck, liver or kidney cancer. The nucleotide sequence is TGTGCCAGCAGCAAAAGCTGGGCGTACAATCAGCCCCAGCATTTT. Its protein product is CASSKSWAYNQPQHF.